Below are 26 T cell receptor beta chains sequenced from a single sample in a study of blood T cell repertoires in COVID-19. Measured with immunoSEQ multiplex PCR; TCRdb has only the in-frame clones, and not every one. The table has approximately 140,000 clones, roughly 82% seen once. The material sequenced was peripheral blood. The receptor set was obtained from a man in his 70s with acute or convalescent COVID-19.

This clone was counted only a few times. The chain combines TRBV11-3 with TRBJ2-1; tentatively, D is TRBD2 (7 bases). Looked up from germline, CDR1 is SGHNT and CDR2 is YENEEA. V was clipped by 5 bases and J by 6 bases, with 14 bases between them. This CDR3 is 14 amino acids long. The CDR3 loop is CASSPYREGNEQFF. The CDR3 DNA follows: TGTGCCAGCAGCCCCTACAGGGAGGGCAATGAGCAGTTCTTC.

The chain carries TRBV2 and TRBJ2-5; 9 positions agree with TRBD1. This CDR3 is 15 amino acids long. V gave up 6 bases and J gave up 5 bases; unmatched junction bases: 10. Germline CDR1 and CDR2: SNHLY and FYNNEI. CDR3: CASRSRDRVRETQYF. DNA for the CDR3: TGTGCCAGCAGGAGCCGGGACAGGGTTCGGGAGACCCAGTACTTC. Full variable domain (outside the CDR3, taken from reference TRBV2 and TRBJ2-5): EPEVTQTPSHQVTQMGQEVILRCVPISNHLYFYWYRQILGQKVEFLVSFYNNEISEKSEIFDDQFSVERPDGSNFTLKIRSTKLEDSAMYFCASRSRDRVRETQYFGPGTRLLVL.

The genes are TRBV11-3 and TRBJ2-1, with D unclear. The CDR3 is 14 amino acids. V was cut by 1 base and J by 5 bases, with 9 bases left in between. Per the germline V gene, CDR1 is SGHNT and CDR2 is YENEEA. The CDR3 region is CASSLGVANNEQFF. For the CDR3, the DNA is TGTGCCAGCAGCTTAGGGGTAGCCAACAATGAGCAGTTCTTC.

V and J are TRBV6-4 and TRBJ1-3, with a possible D match to TRBD1 (5 bases). The V end lost 2 bases, the J end lost 4 bases, and 12 bases lay between the germline ends. Per germline, CDR1 MRHNA and CDR2 SNTAGT. The CDR3 has 15 amino acids. The CDR3 DNA is TGTGCCAGCAGTGACCCTTTGGGGCAAGGAAACACCATATATTTT. It yields the protein CASSDPLGQGNTIYF.

The chain couples TRBV27 to TRBJ2-1; D not certain. The CDR3 has 14 amino acids. CDR1 MNHEY and CDR2 SMNVEV come from the germline V gene (reference sequence). Trimming left V 6 bases short and J 2 bases short, with 11 bases between. The CDR3 coding sequence is TGTGCCAGCAGCGAATACACCCCCTACAATGAGCAGTTCTTC. Its translation is CASSEYTPYNEQFF.

The chain uses TRBV5-1 and TRBJ2-1; 11 positions agree with TRBD2. J gave up 2 bases and V 5 bases, and 3 bases lay outside the gene matches. Germline CDR1 SGHRS, CDR2 YFSETQ. The CDR3 has 15 amino acids. As DNA, the CDR3 is TGCGCCAGCAGACCGGGACTAGCGGCCTACAATGAGCAGTTCTTC. This gives the protein CASRPGLAAYNEQFF. The full variable domain, with the rest looked up from reference TRBV5-1 and TRBJ2-1, is KAGVTQTPRYLIKTRGQQVTLSCSPISGHRSVSWYQQTPGQGLQFLFEYFSETQRNKGNFPGRFSGRQFSNSRSEMNVSTLELGDSALYLCASRPGLAAYNEQFFGPGTRLTVL.

The chain recombines TRBV19 with TRBJ1-3, with D unclear. V lost 5 bases and J 2 bases, leaving 13 bases between the germline ends. CDR3 length equals 15 residues. Germline values: CDR1 LNHDA, CDR2 SQIVND (reference sequence). CDR3 loop: CASSGPNVAGNTIYF. The CDR3, as DNA: TGTGCCAGTAGTGGGCCCAATGTAGCTGGAAACACCATATATTTT.

The chain has TRBV15 and TRBJ2-7; D call uncertain. There are 13 residues in the CDR3. Trimming took 4 bases from V and 3 from J, leaving 10 bases between them. Germline CDR1 is LNHNV and CDR2 is YYDKDF (reference sequence). The DNA for the CDR3 is TGTGCCACCAGCAAAGCACGCCACTACGAGCAGTACTTC. Translation: CATSKARHYEQYF.

The chain combines TRBV7-9 with TRBJ2-3, with 9 bases aligning to TRBD1. The CDR3 totals 18 residues. Trimming at V came to 1 base and at J to 5 bases, leaving 13 bases not matched to a gene. The germline CDR1 and CDR2 sequences are SEHNR and FQNEAQ (reference sequence). CDR3 in amino acids: CASSLGLQGARNVDTQYF. CDR3 DNA sequence: TGTGCCAGCAGCTTAGGGCTACAGGGGGCGCGTAACGTAGATACGCAGTATTTT.

The rearrangement links TRBV5-1 to TRBJ1-4, with no clear D. V was cut by 4 bases and J by 0 bases, with 7 bases left in between. CDR1 is SGHRS and CDR2 is YFSETQ in the germline V gene. The CDR3 sequence is 14 residues long. Written as DNA, the CDR3 is TGCGCCAGCAGCATCGGTCCAACTAATGAAAAACTGTTTTTT. Protein: CASSIGPTNEKLFF.

J is TRBJ2-5 and V is TRBV5-4, with 12 bases identical to TRBD2. Germline V lookup: CDR1 SGHNT, CDR2 YYREEE (reference sequence). This CDR3 has 15 amino acids. V trimming: 2 bases; J trimming: 3 bases; junction bases outside the gene matches: 2. The CDR3 here is CASSFRTSGKETQYF. In DNA form, the CDR3 reads TGTGCCAGCAGCTTTAGGACTAGCGGGAAAGAGACCCAGTACTTC. Based on the CDR3 plus reference TRBV5-4 and TRBJ2-5, the full variable domain is ETGVTQSPTHLIKTRGQQVTLRCSSQSGHNTVSWYQQALGQGPQFIFQYYREEENGRGNFPPRFSGLQFPNYSSELNVNALELDDSALYLCASSFRTSGKETQYFGPGTRLLVL.

This rearrangement joins TRBV20-1 to TRBJ1-4; D perhaps matches TRBD1 (6 bases). Germline CDR1 and CDR2: DFQATT and SNEGSKA (reference sequence). The V end lost 1 base, the J end lost 13 bases, and 10 bases lay between the germline ends. This CDR3 comprises 11 residues. Here the CDR3 DNA reads TGCAGTGCTAGAGGACAGGTGGGACTGTTTTTT. Translating it yields CSARGQVGLFF.

The rearrangement links TRBV11-1 to TRBJ1-1; perhaps TRBD1 as D (6 bases). The germline CDR1 and CDR2 sequences are SGHAT and FQDESV (reference sequence). CDR3 length equals 12 residues. V was shortened by 5 bases and J by 8 bases, with 12 bases between the two germline ends. CDR3 amino acids: CASSQKTGEAFF. CDR3 coding DNA: TGTGCCAGCAGCCAAAAAACAGGGGAAGCTTTCTTT.

The chain is built from TRBV7-3 and TRBJ2-2; D remains unclear. CDR1 and CDR2 (germline): SGHTA, FQGTGA. The CDR3 contains 15 residues. V was shortened by 2 bases and J by 3 bases, with 10 bases between the two germline ends. The CDR3 sequence is CASSLSSQDTGELFF. As DNA, the CDR3 is TGTGCCAGCAGCTTATCCAGCCAGGACACCGGGGAGCTGTTTTTT.

The rearrangement links TRBV6-5 to TRBJ2-1, with 10 bases identical to TRBD2. The ends lost 4 bases at V and 9 bases at J; junction bases unmatched: 9. The length of the CDR3 is 15 residues. The germline V gene encodes CDR1 MNHEY and CDR2 SVGAGI. DNA for the CDR3: TGTGCCAGCAGTTCCGCGACTAGCGGGCACGGTGAGCAGTTCTTC. This codes for CASSSATSGHGEQFF.

The chain carries TRBV19 and TRBJ1-6; no firm D call. Trimming cost V 5 bases and J 10 bases, with 9 bases left between them. Per the germline V gene, CDR1 is LNHDA and CDR2 is SQIVND (reference sequence). This CDR3 comprises 12 residues. The CDR3 DNA reads as TGTGCCAGTAGTTATGGGGAGTCACCCCTCCACTTT. Its translation: CASSYGESPLHF.

The CDR3 sequence: CASSRSGNTQYF. For the CDR3, the DNA is TGTGCCAGCAGCCGCTCGGGGAATACGCAGTATTTT. The chain recombines TRBV6-5 with TRBJ2-3; possibly TRBD2 for D (5 bases). The CDR3 consists of 12 residues. V lost 6 bases and J 7 bases, leaving 11 bases between the germline ends. Germline V gene lookup returns CDR1 MNHEY and CDR2 SVGAGI.

Concerning this clone itself: This clone may be a read error of a much larger clone one base away. The chain carries TRBV28 and TRBJ1-2; the match to TRBD1 covers 8 bases. The CDR3 contains 12 residues. With 6 bases clipped from V and 12 bases from J, the junction kept 9 bases outside the gene matches. Germline CDR1 is MDHEN and CDR2 is SYDVKM. CDR3 loop: CASSQTGVGHTF. CDR3 DNA sequence: TGTGCCAGCAGCCAGACAGGGGTCGGCCACACCTTC.

This clone turned up a few times. The chain combines TRBV18 with TRBJ1-1, with 8 bases fitting TRBD1. The CDR3 covers 14 residues. V lost 5 bases to trimming and J lost 5 bases; unmatched junction nucleotides: 7. Germline values: CDR1 KGHSH, CDR2 LQKENI. The DNA of the CDR3 is TGTGCCAGCTCAACCACCGACAGGGGAACTGAAGCTTTCTTT. This sequence encodes CASSTTDRGTEAFF.

This clone was recorded a few times. This sequence joins TRBV27 and TRBJ2-7; maybe TRBD1 (7 bases). The CDR3 consists of 14 residues. Germline V gives CDR1 MNHEY, CDR2 SMNVEV (reference sequence). The CDR3 bases are TGTGGCAATAGGAGGGGGCTTTCTCGCTACGAGCAGTACTTC. Protein: CGNRRGLSRYEQYF.

The J gene is TRBJ1-2, the V gene TRBV29-1; D uncertain. CDR1 is SQVTM and CDR2 is ANQGSEA in the germline V gene. The CDR3 runs to 13 residues. The ends were cut back, 7 bases at V and 6 bases at J, with 18 bases in the middle. CDR3 region: CSAVSAGSHGYTF. The CDR3 nucleotides are TGCAGCGCCGTCAGCGCTGGGTCCCATGGCTACACCTTC.

This chain joins TRBV7-9 and TRBJ1-3; tentative D call: TRBD1 (6 bases). Germline V gives CDR1 SEHNR, CDR2 FQNEAQ (reference sequence). CDR3 length: 16 residues. V was pared by 5 bases and J by 0 bases, with 14 bases between. This chain's CDR3 is CASSPQTGISGNTIYF. For the CDR3, the DNA is TGTGCCAGCAGCCCCCAGACAGGTATCTCTGGAAACACCATATATTTT.

The chain employs TRBV24-1 and TRBJ1-1; no firm D call. CDR1 is KGHDR, CDR2 SFDVKD, per germline. Trimming cost V 7 bases and J 4 bases, with 15 bases left between them. This CDR3 region has 14 residues. The CDR3 here is CATRPRSLGTEAFF. CDR3 nucleotides: TGTGCCACCAGGCCAAGGAGCCTGGGCACTGAAGCTTTCTTT.

The V and J genes are TRBV25-1 and TRBJ2-7; 13 nucleotides agree with TRBD2. This CDR3 spans 15 amino acids. After removal of 4 bases from V and 5 bases from J, the junction contained 5 bases not matched to a gene. The germline V gene has CDR1 MGHDK and CDR2 SYGVNS. DNA of the CDR3: TGTGCCAGCAGTGGTCGACTAGCGGGGGGCAACGAGCAGTACTTC. Its protein is CASSGRLAGGNEQYF.

This chain joins TRBV5-1 and TRBJ2-1, with D perhaps matching TRBD1 (7 bases). In germline, CDR1 is SGHRS, CDR2 YFSETQ. The CDR3 spans 17 residues. Deletions cut 4 bases from V and 4 bases from J, with 21 bases between. The CDR3 protein is CASSPHYGAGGYNEQFF. The DNA for the CDR3 is TGCGCCAGCAGCCCCCACTATGGCGCAGGGGGGTACAATGAGCAGTTCTTC.

To note about this clone: This same CDR3 is encoded by further DNA sequences in the sample. The chain links TRBV7-6 to TRBJ2-7; 12 nucleotides agree with TRBD1. V dropped 1 base and J dropped 3; count of bases not matched to a gene: 7. CDR3 length: 17 residues. The germline gives CDR1 SGHVS, CDR2 FNYEAQ. This CDR3 reads CASSLGGQGAGGYEQYF. CDR3 in DNA: TGTGCCAGCAGCTTAGGGGGACAGGGGGCGGGTGGCTACGAGCAGTACTTC. Together with reference TRBV7-6 and TRBJ2-7, the CDR3 gives the full variable domain: GAGVSQSPRYKVTKRGQDVALRCDPISGHVSLYWYRQALGQGPEFLTYFNYEAQQDKSGLPNDRFSAERPEGSISTLTIQRTEQRDSAMYRCASSLGGQGAGGYEQYFGPGTRLTVT.